These 23 T cell receptor beta chains share one sample of origin, sequenced in a study of T-cell memory formation after mild COVID-19. TCRdb ran MiXCR on the 5' RACE reads and lists one entry per CDR3 protein. Of about 440,000 distinct CDR3 sequences listed, about 19% are singletons. Sequenced material: PBMCs or a T cell subset sorted from them (not recorded which). The receptors here all came from an adult woman who had mild COVID-19 (a few samples of this study predate the infection). Cell type and time point are not known.

J is TRBJ1-1 and V is TRBV2; D might be TRBD1 (5 bases). Germline V gives CDR1 SNHLY, CDR2 FYNNEI. The length of the CDR3 is 14 residues. V lost 5 bases to trimming and J lost 0 bases, with 10 bases between them. In DNA form, the CDR3 reads TGTGCCAGCAGTCGGGGCCACATGAACACTGAAGCTTTCTTT. Translation gives CASSRGHMNTEAFF.

This clonotype was counted many times. The gene calls are TRBV15 and TRBJ1-4; D possibly corresponds to TRBD1 (5 bases). Looked up from germline, CDR1 is LNHNV and CDR2 is YYDKDF (reference sequence). The CDR3 loop spans 14 amino acids. V was trimmed by 8 bases and J by 0 bases, leaving 10 bases between them. CDR3 loop: CATSWGATNEKLFF. The CDR3 nucleotides are TGTGCCACCTCTTGGGGGGCAACTAATGAAAAACTGTTTTTT.

Only a few counts were recorded for this clonotype. The chain couples TRBV12-3 or TRBV12-4 to TRBJ2-7; 7 bases are shared with TRBD1. This CDR3 spans 14 amino acids. With 5 bases clipped from V and 3 bases from J, the junction kept 7 bases outside the gene matches. The CDR3: CASSQQGMYYEQYF. The CDR3, as DNA: TGTGCCAGCAGTCAACAGGGGATGTACTACGAGCAGTACTTC.

Regarding this clonotype: Mismatch with germline at one junction end may stem from a read error. The rearrangement uses TRBV25-1 and TRBJ2-2; 9 nucleotides match TRBD1. The CDR3 loop spans 17 amino acids. CDR1 and CDR2 from the germline V gene are MGHDK and SYGVNS. CDR3 residues: CASSDPIGTGNSGELFF. CDR3 DNA: TGTGCCAGCAGTGACCCTATCGGGACAGGGAACTCCGGGGAGCTGTTTTTT.

V and J are TRBV5-6 and TRBJ1-1, with no clear D. This CDR3 has 14 residues. Germline V lookup: CDR1 SGHDT, CDR2 YYEEEE. V lost 1 base to trimming and J lost 1 base, with 8 bases between them. The CDR3 DNA reads TGTGCCAGCAGCTTGAGTGGGAAGAACACTGAAGCTTTCTTT. Protein: CASSLSGKNTEAFF.

For this clonotype: One end of the junction varies from germline; a read error may be responsible. This chain links TRBV12-3 or TRBV12-4 with TRBJ2-4; D is uncertain. This CDR3 spans 12 amino acids. Written as DNA, the CDR3 is TGTGCCAGCAGCCCAGCTCACGTCATTCAGTCCTTC. This sequence encodes CASSPAHVIQSF.

There are a few counts of this clonotype. The chain joins TRBV30 to TRBJ2-6, with D possibly matching TRBD2 (6 bases). The CDR3 contains 14 residues. The germline V gene encodes CDR1 GTSNPN and CDR2 SVGIG (reference sequence). Trimming took 5 bases from V and 2 from J, leaving 10 bases between them. The CDR3 DNA sequence: TGTGCCTGGGACTGGGGGGCTGGGGCCAACGTCCTGACTTTC. As protein: CAWDWGAGANVLTF.

The V call is TRBV10-3, the J call TRBJ2-1; D might be TRBD2 (5 bases). CDR1 and CDR2 from the germline V gene are ENHRY and SYGVKD. The CDR3 totals 15 residues. V lost 2 bases, J lost 5 bases, and 13 bases lay in between. CDR3 in amino acids: CAISERLSGNNEQFF. CDR3 nucleotide sequence: TGTGCCATCAGTGAGAGGTTGAGCGGAAACAATGAGCAGTTCTTC.

J is TRBJ2-1 and V is TRBV21-1; TRBD1 is the table's D call and was not checked against the DNA. TRBV21-1 is tagged as a pseudogene. There are 14 residues in the CDR3. CDR3 nucleotide sequence: TGTGCCAGCAGCGGGTCAGGAGACTACAATGAGCAGTTCTTC. Translating gives CASSGSGDYNEQFF.

This clonotype came up once. The rearrangement links TRBV5-1 to TRBJ1-2; tentative D call: TRBD1 (5 bases). Germline CDR1 reads SGHRS; CDR2 reads YFSETQ. There are 16 residues in the CDR3. Trimming removed 3 bases from V and 6 bases from J, with 21 bases in between. The CDR3 DNA is TGCGCCAGCAGCTCCGGGACCGCCTTTACTGGTGATGGCTACACCTTC. Its protein is CASSSGTAFTGDGYTF.

The J gene is TRBJ2-7, the V gene TRBV7-8, with 7 bases matching TRBD1. The CDR3 covers 14 residues. V lost 3 bases and J lost 2; bases outside the gene matches: 4. Germline V gene data show CDR1 as SGHVS and CDR2 as FQNEAQ. The CDR3 loop is CASSLGTATYEQYF. The CDR3 nucleotides read TGTGCCAGCAGCTTGGGGACAGCGACCTACGAGCAGTACTTC.

V is TRBV5-1 and J is TRBJ2-5; D could derive from TRBD1 or TRBD2 (5 bases each). Trimming stripped 2 bases from V and 2 bases from J, with 10 bases between. The CDR3 totals 14 residues. CDR1 is SGHRS and CDR2 is YFSETQ in the germline V gene. The CDR3 nucleotides read TGCGCCAGCAGCTTTCAGGGAGTACAAGAGACCCAGTACTTC. This gives the protein CASSFQGVQETQYF.

The J gene is TRBJ2-1, the V gene TRBV20-1, with 9 bases lining up with TRBD2. Germline V gene lookup returns CDR1 DFQATT and CDR2 SNEGSKA (reference sequence). CDR3 length: 15 amino acids. With 1 base clipped from V and 8 bases from J, the junction kept 9 bases outside the gene matches. For the CDR3, the DNA is TGCAGTGCTAGAGTTGGGCTAGCGGGATTCTATGAGCAGTTCTTC. It specifies CSARVGLAGFYEQFF.

This clonotype has a handful of counts. This chain connects TRBV6-5 to TRBJ1-2; D ambiguous. Between the trimmed V and J ends, which lost 0 bases and 4 bases, there was a span of 6 bases. Germline lookup yields CDR1 MNHEY and CDR2 SVGAGI. The CDR3 is made up of 13 amino acids. This chain's CDR3 is CASSYSNAYGYTF. In DNA, the CDR3 is TGTGCCAGCAGTTACTCGAACGCCTATGGCTACACCTTC.

This clonotype was observed many times. The chain has TRBV7-2 and TRBJ2-7; 7 nucleotides line up with TRBD2. The germline V gene encodes CDR1 SGHTA and CDR2 FQGNSA. The CDR3 has 17 residues. J lost 3 bases, V lost 3 bases, and 14 bases had no gene match. CDR3 sequence reads: CASSFGRGNTLRYEQYF. CDR3 coding DNA: TGTGCCAGCAGCTTCGGGCGGGGGAACACTCTGCGCTACGAGCAGTACTTC.

This clonotype was picked up one time. The gene calls are TRBV14 and TRBJ2-5; D is unresolved. The CDR3 consists of 12 residues. Germline CDR1 reads SGHDN; CDR2 reads FVKESK. V was cut by 0 bases and J by 7 bases, with 6 bases left in between. The CDR3 DNA reads as TGTGCCAGCAGCCAAGAATTGGGGACCCAGTACTTC. It translates to CASSQELGTQYF.

V gene TRBV12-3 or TRBV12-4 combines with J gene TRBJ2-7; tentative D call: TRBD1 (6 bases). V was shortened by 0 bases and J by 1 base, with 16 bases between the two germline ends. The CDR3 is 17 amino acids. CDR3 sequence (DNA): TGTGCCAGCAGTTTAGCCCCACGTACAGGGAAATCCTACGAGCAGTACTTC. Its protein product is CASSLAPRTGKSYEQYF.

A few counts support this clonotype. This chain connects TRBV7-3 to TRBJ1-4, with D hard to call. The ends were cut back, 0 bases at V and 8 bases at J, with 7 bases in the middle. The germline V gene encodes CDR1 SGHTA and CDR2 FQGTGA. The CDR3 sequence is 13 residues long. The CDR3 sequence: CASSLTHGEKLFF. As DNA, the CDR3 is TGTGCCAGCAGCTTAACGCATGGAGAAAAACTGTTTTTT.

This clonotype showed up just a few times. V is TRBV6-2 or TRBV6-3 and J is TRBJ2-5, with unresolved D. Germline CDR1 and CDR2: MNHEY and SVGEGT. The CDR3 covers 15 residues. V was clipped by 4 bases and J by 4 bases, with 16 bases between them. The chain's CDR3 is CASSFSYDITETQYF. The CDR3 DNA reads TGTGCCAGCAGTTTTTCCTACGACATTACAGAGACCCAGTACTTC.

CDR3: CASSEITSEGEQYF. CDR3 DNA: TGTGCCAGCAGTGAGATAACTAGCGAGGGCGAGCAGTACTTC. The chain recombines TRBV6-1 with TRBJ2-7, with 7 bases that match TRBD2. V shed 3 bases and J 6 bases; nucleotides not matched to a gene: 8. The V gene's germline CDR1 is MNHNS and CDR2 SASEGT. This CDR3 region has 14 residues.

The J gene is TRBJ2-5, the V gene TRBV5-1; the match to TRBD1 covers 8 bases. The germline CDR1 and CDR2 sequences are SGHRS and YFSETQ. The CDR3 is 14 residues long. The J segment lost 2 bases and the V segment lost 5 bases, leaving 5 bases of the junction unmatched. CDR3 sequence: CASSFGDRQETQYF. Written as DNA, the CDR3 is TGCGCCAGCAGTTTCGGGGACAGGCAAGAGACCCAGTACTTC. Filled out from reference TRBV5-1 and TRBJ2-5, the complete variable domain reads KAGVTQTPRYLIKTRGQQVTLSCSPISGHRSVSWYQQTPGQGLQFLFEYFSETQRNKGNFPGRFSGRQFSNSRSEMNVSTLELGDSALYLCASSFGDRQETQYFGPGTRLLVL.

The chain recombines TRBV6-4 with TRBJ2-2; the D gene is possibly TRBD2 (5 bases). The CDR3 has 14 amino acids. V shed 8 bases and J shed 0 bases, with 10 bases lying between them. Germline CDR1 MRHNA, CDR2 SNTAGT. The CDR3 DNA is TGTGCCAGCTCGACGGGAACGAACACCGGGGAGCTGTTTTTT. Residues: CASSTGTNTGELFF.

This clonotype has more than one count but fewer than ten. The chain recombines TRBV12-3 or TRBV12-4 with TRBJ1-1; the D gene is possibly TRBD1 (5 bases). The CDR3 is made up of 14 amino acids. The V end lost 0 bases, the J end lost 3 bases, and 8 bases lay between the germline ends. The CDR3 protein is CASSLAETDTEAFF. In DNA, the CDR3 is TGTGCCAGCAGTTTAGCTGAGACAGACACTGAAGCTTTCTTT.